The 30 T cell receptor beta chains listed next were all sequenced from one sample in a study of blood T cell repertoires in COVID-19. The protocol was immunoSEQ multiplex PCR, while the TCRdb copy is restricted to in-frame clones and leaves out a portion. The sample lists 250,000 to 400,000 clones, 89% occurring once. Sequenced sample: PBMCs or T cells enriched from blood (not recorded which). Receptors were obtained from a man in his sixties who had recovered from COVID-19.

The chain links TRBV7-2 to TRBJ1-4; D might be TRBD1 (5 bases). The CDR3 spans 14 residues. In germline, CDR1 is SGHTA, CDR2 FQGNSA. Trimming took 5 bases from V and 8 from J, leaving 15 bases between them. The CDR3 DNA sequence: TGTGCCAGCAGCGCCCCAGGGCTTGGCGAAAAACTGTTTTTT. This translates into CASSAPGLGEKLFF. The variable domain in full, with the rest retrieved from reference TRBV7-2 and TRBJ1-4, is GAGVSQSPSNKVTEKGKDVELRCDPISGHTALYWYRQSLGQGLEFLIYFQGNSAPDKSGLPSDRFSAERTGGSVSTLTIQRTQQEDSAVYLCASSAPGLGEKLFFGSGTQLSVL.

V gene TRBV2 combines with J gene TRBJ1-4, with TRBD1 as a possible D gene (6 bases). V dropped 6 bases and J dropped 8 bases, with 16 bases sitting between them. From germline, CDR1 is SNHLY and CDR2 FYNNEI. The CDR3 sequence is 14 residues long. For the CDR3, the DNA is TGTGCCAGCAGAATAACAGGGATGGAGGAAAAACTGTTTTTT. Its protein product is CASRITGMEEKLFF.

V gene TRBV7-9 combines with J gene TRBJ2-7, with 10 bases aligning to TRBD2. The germline V gene encodes CDR1 SEHNR and CDR2 FQNEAQ (reference sequence). The V and J ends lost 5 bases and 5 bases, in that order; junction bases with no gene match: 12. The CDR3 is 16 amino acids. The CDR3 protein is CASSLSAGGPGNEQYF. CDR3 in DNA: TGTGCCAGCAGCCTTTCAGCGGGAGGGCCGGGAAACGAGCAGTACTTC.

The rearrangement uses TRBV7-3 and TRBJ1-2; D is perhaps TRBD1 (5 bases). This CDR3 is 18 amino acids long. The V and J ends lost 2 bases and 7 bases respectively, with 26 bases between them. CDR1 is SGHTA and CDR2 is FQGTGA in the germline V gene. CDR3 residues: CASSLSPLRVSPSSGYTF. In nucleotides, the CDR3 is TGTGCCAGCAGCTTATCCCCTCTCAGGGTAAGCCCTTCCTCTGGCTACACCTTC.

This sequence joins TRBV29-1 and TRBJ2-7; 7 bases agree with TRBD1. CDR1 SQVTM and CDR2 ANQGSEA come from the germline V gene. V trimming: 8 bases; J trimming: 4 bases; junction bases outside the gene matches: 8. The CDR3 covers 12 residues. The CDR3 reads CSPEGGFYEQYF. The DNA for the CDR3 is TGCAGCCCGGAAGGGGGCTTTTACGAGCAGTACTTC.

V usage is TRBV5-4 and J usage is TRBJ2-7; 11 nucleotides line up with TRBD2. With 4 bases clipped from V and 3 bases from J, the junction kept 6 bases outside the gene matches. The CDR3 has 15 amino acids. Per the germline V gene, CDR1 is SGHNT and CDR2 is YYREEE (reference sequence). For the CDR3, the DNA is TGTGCCAGCAGCCGTTTAGCGGGAGGGGACTACGAGCAGTACTTC. Protein product: CASSRLAGGDYEQYF.

This clone was picked up one time. This chain connects TRBV6-5 to TRBJ2-7, with a weak D call TRBD2 (6 bases). CDR3 length: 14 amino acids. Trimming took off 4 bases at V and 2 bases at J, with 12 bases between the two ends. Germline CDR1 MNHEY, CDR2 SVGAGI. The CDR3 loop is CASSSPGLTYEQYF. CDR3 in DNA: TGTGCCAGCAGTTCTCCGGGACTCACCTACGAGCAGTACTTC.

The CDR3 here is CASSYGQVDSPLHF. The DNA for the CDR3 is TGTGCCAGCAGCTACGGACAGGTGGATTCACCCCTCCACTTT. This chain joins TRBV7-9 and TRBJ1-6, with TRBD1 matching over 7 bases. Trimming removed 4 bases from V and 8 bases from J; junction bases left unmatched: 5. This CDR3 comprises 14 residues. In germline, CDR1 is SEHNR, CDR2 FQNEAQ (reference sequence).

The chain links TRBV3-1 (or the pseudogene TRBV3-2) to TRBJ2-3; D might be TRBD2 (7 bases). CDR3 size: 16 residues. Trimming left V 1 base short and J 0 bases short, with 11 bases between. From germline, CDR1 is LGHDT and CDR2 YNNKEL (reference sequence). The CDR3 here is CASSQAAGHSTDTQYF. The CDR3 nucleotides read TGTGCCAGCAGCCAAGCAGCGGGACATAGCACAGATACGCAGTATTTT.

J is TRBJ2-7 and V is TRBV7-8, with D uncertain. Germline V gene lookup returns CDR1 SGHVS and CDR2 FQNEAQ. The V end was cut by 4 bases, the J end by 12 bases, with 16 bases between. The CDR3 extends over 12 amino acids. The CDR3 DNA follows: TGTGCCAGCAGCTACATAGGCGGTCCAGCGTACTTC. Protein: CASSYIGGPAYF.

This chain uses TRBV6-5 with TRBJ1-4, with D unclear. CDR1 and CDR2 (germline): MNHEY, SVGAGI. The CDR3 contains 14 residues. V lost 5 bases and J lost 10, with 17 bases in between. CDR3 in DNA: TGTGCCAGCAGTCCGAGGGAGGGCAGGAGAAAACTGTTTTTT. Translated: CASSPREGRRKLFF.

This chain links TRBV10-3 with TRBJ1-2; 10 bases map to TRBD1. CDR1 is ENHRY, CDR2 SYGVKD, per germline. With V trimmed by 6 bases and J by 7 bases, 5 bases remained unmatched. The length of the CDR3 is 13 residues. CDR3 DNA: TGTGCCATCAGGGGGACAGGGGAGAGTGGCTACACCTTC. Translation gives CAIRGTGESGYTF.

This CDR3 reads CASSPVTGAYTEAFF. CDR3 DNA: TGTGCCAGCAGCCCGGTGACAGGGGCCTACACTGAAGCTTTCTTT. The chain recombines TRBV11-2 with TRBJ1-1, with 8 bases matching TRBD1. Germline V gives CDR1 SGHAT, CDR2 FQNNGV. The CDR3 extends over 15 amino acids. Trimming at V came to 5 bases and at J to 3 bases, leaving 8 bases not matched to a gene.

The V call is TRBV5-5, the J call TRBJ1-6, with D unclear. Trimming removed 4 bases at V and 11 bases at J, with 19 bases between. The CDR3 spans 15 residues. Germline CDR1 is SGHKS and CDR2 is YYEKEE (reference sequence). In DNA, the CDR3 is TGTGCCAGCAGCCGGGTGGACGGGAGAGGGACACCCCTCCACTTT. Protein sequence: CASSRVDGRGTPLHF.

This chain links TRBV19 with TRBJ2-2; perhaps TRBD2 as D (5 bases). The CDR3 extends over 14 amino acids. Trimming stripped 3 bases from V and 6 bases from J, with 11 bases between. Germline V gene lookup returns CDR1 LNHDA and CDR2 SQIVND (reference sequence). DNA of the CDR3: TGTGCCAGTAGTATCACGGGGTGGGCCGGGGAGCTGTTTTTT. Translated: CASSITGWAGELFF.

The rearrangement links TRBV24-1 to TRBJ1-2, with a possible D match to TRBD1 (5 bases). The germline V gene has CDR1 KGHDR and CDR2 SFDVKD. The CDR3 has 14 amino acids. The ends were cut back, 2 bases at V and 4 bases at J, with 10 bases in the middle. The CDR3 bases are TGTGCCACCAGTGATTCCATGACAGCCTATGGCTACACCTTC. Protein product: CATSDSMTAYGYTF.

The CDR3 here is CASSFLTSGATYEQYF. The CDR3 nucleotides are TGCGCCAGCAGCTTCTTAACTAGCGGGGCAACCTACGAGCAGTACTTC. The chain couples TRBV5-1 to TRBJ2-7; 10 nucleotides line up with TRBD2. Germline values: CDR1 SGHRS, CDR2 YFSETQ. Trimming at V came to 2 bases and at J to 2 bases, leaving 7 bases not matched to a gene. This CDR3 is 16 amino acids long.

This chain joins TRBV24-1 and TRBJ2-3, with 7 nucleotides matching TRBD2. CDR1 and CDR2 (germline): KGHDR, SFDVKD. After removal of 3 bases from V and 0 bases from J, the junction contained 2 bases not matched to a gene. The CDR3 loop spans 15 amino acids. This CDR3 reads CATSDNSGSTDTQYF. The CDR3 DNA reads as TGTGCCACCAGTGATAATAGCGGGAGCACAGATACGCAGTATTTT.

The chain couples TRBV19 to TRBJ2-6; D gene uncertain. This CDR3 contains 16 residues. The V end was cut by 6 bases, the J end by 4 bases, with 16 bases between. Germline loops: CDR1 LNHDA, CDR2 SQIVND (reference sequence). The CDR3 loop reads CASSRDFGRGANVLTF. The CDR3 nucleotides are TGTGCCAGTAGCCGTGACTTCGGTAGGGGGGCCAACGTCCTGACTTTC.

The rearrangement joins TRBV28 to TRBJ1-2; D perhaps matches TRBD1 (6 bases). Trimming stripped 3 bases from V and 4 bases from J, with 12 bases between. The CDR3 totals 14 residues. Germline lookup yields CDR1 MDHEN and CDR2 SYDVKM. The CDR3 loop is CASSLGQGIYGYTF. CDR3 bases: TGTGCCAGCAGTTTGGGCCAGGGGATCTATGGCTACACCTTC.

This chain joins TRBV27 and TRBJ1-6; TRBD1 agrees at 9 bases. Trimming cost V 3 bases and J 6 bases; bases outside gene matches: 6. The CDR3 extends over 16 amino acids. Per the germline V gene, CDR1 is MNHEY and CDR2 is SMNVEV (reference sequence). The CDR3 loop is CASSFWWGQGNSPLHF. DNA for the CDR3: TGTGCCAGCAGTTTTTGGTGGGGACAGGGTAATTCACCCCTCCACTTT.

The CDR3 DNA follows: TGTGCCACCAGTGACCCCTCAGACAGTTACAATCAGCCCCAGCATTTT. It yields the protein CATSDPSDSYNQPQHF. The J gene is TRBJ1-5, the V gene TRBV24-1, with D possibly being TRBD1 (5 bases). V was cut by 4 bases and J by 3 bases, with 15 bases left in between. CDR3 length: 16 residues. Germline lookup yields CDR1 KGHDR and CDR2 SFDVKD.

V and J are TRBV20-1 and TRBJ2-1; TRBD2 is a possible D gene (6 bases). The CDR3 totals 11 residues. With 6 bases removed from V and 7 bases from J, the gap between germline ends came to 10 bases. CDR1 is DFQATT and CDR2 is SNEGSKA in the germline V gene (reference sequence). DNA of the CDR3: TGCAGTGCATTGCGGGGAAATGAGCAGTTCTTC. Translating it yields CSALRGNEQFF.

This clone was seen only once. The chain's CDR3 is CASSLRTSEAGELFF. For the CDR3, the DNA is TGTGCCAGCAGCCTTCGGACTAGCGAGGCCGGGGAGCTGTTTTTT. The chain joins TRBV7-2 to TRBJ2-2, with 9 bases aligning to TRBD2. Looked up from germline, CDR1 is SGHTA and CDR2 is FQGNSA. The CDR3 runs to 15 residues. V lost 5 bases and J lost 6; bases outside the gene matches: 7. The full variable domain, in which reference TRBV7-2 and TRBJ2-2 provide the parts outside the CDR3, is GAGVSQSPSNKVTEKGKDVELRCDPISGHTALYWYRQSLGQGLEFLIYFQGNSAPDKSGLPSDRFSAERTGGSVSTLTIQRTQQEDSAVYLCASSLRTSEAGELFFGEGSRLTVL.

This chain connects TRBV9 to TRBJ1-1, with a possible D match to TRBD1 (5 bases). This CDR3 contains 18 residues. From germline, CDR1 is SGDLS and CDR2 YYNGEE. V was shortened by 4 bases and J by 0 bases, with 22 bases between the two germline ends. CDR3 bases: TGTGCCAGCAGCCCCCGGGGGAGGTCCGAAGGAATGAACACTGAAGCTTTCTTT. This translates into CASSPRGRSEGMNTEAFF.

The CDR3 reads CASSYSGGSGTEAFF. As DNA, the CDR3 is TGTGCCAGCAGTTACTCGGGAGGCTCGGGCACTGAAGCTTTCTTT. This sequence joins TRBV6-5 and TRBJ1-1; no clear D gene. CDR3 size: 15 residues. Germline assignment: CDR1 MNHEY and CDR2 SVGAGI. Trimming stripped 0 bases from V and 4 bases from J, with 12 bases between.

V and J are TRBV7-2 and TRBJ2-7; 9 positions match TRBD2. V dropped 1 base and J dropped 0; count of bases not matched to a gene: 4. The CDR3 is 16 residues long. Germline CDR1 reads SGHTA; CDR2 reads FQGNSA. In DNA form, the CDR3 reads TGTGCCAGCAGCTTAGTCAGCGGGAGGCTCTCCTACGAGCAGTACTTC. Translated, it gives CASSLVSGRLSYEQYF.

J is TRBJ1-1 and V is TRBV28; 11 positions match TRBD1. CDR3 length: 15 amino acids. The germline V gene encodes CDR1 MDHEN and CDR2 SYDVKM. V was clipped by 5 bases and J by 3 bases; unmatched bases: 5. Here the CDR3 DNA reads TGTGCCAGCAGTGGACAGGGGGCAGGGGACACTGAAGCTTTCTTT. This encodes CASSGQGAGDTEAFF.

The chain has TRBV6-5 and TRBJ1-4; TRBD1 aligns across 9 bases. The V gene's germline CDR1 is MNHEY and CDR2 SVGAGI. The CDR3 contains 14 residues. J gave up 6 bases and V 6 bases, and 5 bases lay outside the gene matches. The CDR3 bases are TGTGCCAGCAGAAGCGGGACAGGGTATGAAAAACTGTTTTTT. Protein: CASRSGTGYEKLFF.

V usage is TRBV5-4 and J usage is TRBJ1-6, with a tentative D call TRBD1 (6 bases). The V and J ends lost 5 bases and 0 bases respectively, with 12 bases between them. Germline V CDR1 and CDR2: SGHNT, YYREEE (reference sequence). The CDR3 loop spans 16 amino acids. The CDR3 here is CASRGHPSSYNSPLHF. DNA for the CDR3: TGTGCCAGCAGGGGACATCCGAGCTCCTATAATTCACCCCTCCACTTT.